The next 24 T cell receptor beta chains were all read from a single sample in a study of graft-versus-host responses after intestinal transplantation. Produced via immunoSEQ multiplex PCR; TCRdb's table is partial and in-frame only. The sample consists of some 120,000 clones, roughly nine tenths of them appearing once. These TCRs are of unknown antigen specificity. The specimen comprised unstimulated CD4+ T cells sorted from spleen or lymph node cells, sampled before intestinal transplant. Receptors were obtained from a human donor who received an intestinal transplant.

The chain couples TRBV7-8 to TRBJ2-5, with no clear D. Trimming stripped 5 bases from V and 1 base from J, with 14 bases between. The CDR3 totals 15 residues. Per the germline V gene, CDR1 is SGHVS and CDR2 is FQNEAQ. The CDR3 reads CASSRGSILQETQYF. CDR3 coding DNA: TGTGCCAGCAGCCGAGGCAGCATACTCCAAGAGACCCAGTACTTC.

The chain recombines TRBV2 with TRBJ1-2, with D maybe TRBD1 (5 bases). V dropped 0 bases and J dropped 7 bases, with 12 bases sitting between them. The CDR3 extends over 14 amino acids. Germline lookup yields CDR1 SNHLY and CDR2 FYNNEI. CDR3 nucleotide sequence: TGTGCCAGCAGTGAAGCGTGGGTCGGGACTGGCTACACCTTC. Protein product: CASSEAWVGTGYTF.

This clone was counted a few times. The chain uses TRBV14 and TRBJ2-2; D is undetermined. The germline gives CDR1 SGHDN, CDR2 FVKESK. The CDR3 length is 11 residues. Trimming stripped 3 bases from V and 7 bases from J, with 3 bases between. The CDR3 DNA sequence: TGTGCCAGCAGCCACGTCGGGGAGCTGTTTTTT. It encodes CASSHVGELFF.

This clone was seen a single time. This chain uses TRBV5-4 with TRBJ1-1; 7 bases fit TRBD1. The CDR3 runs to 15 residues. After removal of 4 bases from V and 7 bases from J, the junction contained 13 bases not matched to a gene. The V gene's germline CDR1 is SGHNT and CDR2 YYREEE (reference sequence). CDR3 bases: TGTGCCAGCAGCGGGGGGGACAGACCATTCGATGAAGCTTTCTTT. Its protein product is CASSGGDRPFDEAFF.

The V call is TRBV5-6, the J call TRBJ1-5, with no clear D. Germline CDR1 SGHDT, CDR2 YYEEEE. This CDR3 has 12 amino acids. Trimming took 0 bases from V and 3 from J, leaving 1 base between them. CDR3 region: CASSLANQPQHF. CDR3 sequence (DNA): TGTGCCAGCAGCTTGGCCAATCAGCCCCAGCATTTT.

The chain carries TRBV28 and TRBJ1-3; no reliable D call. Germline V gene sequence: CDR1 MDHEN, CDR2 SYDVKM. Trimming took 8 bases from V and 0 from J, leaving 11 bases between them. This CDR3 has 14 residues. CDR3 coding DNA: TGTGCCAGCGAACCGGCGAGCTCTGGAAACACCATATATTTT. Protein sequence: CASEPASSGNTIYF.

Here the CDR3 reads CASSPSSGTLTDTQYF. DNA of the CDR3: TGTGCCAGCAGCCCAAGTTCCGGGACCCTCACAGATACGCAGTATTTT. The chain carries TRBV5-4 and TRBJ2-3, with D perhaps TRBD1 or TRBD2 (5 bases each). CDR3 length equals 16 residues. V dropped 4 bases and J dropped 2 bases, with 17 bases sitting between them. CDR1 is SGHNT and CDR2 is YYREEE in the germline V gene (reference sequence).

This rearrangement joins TRBV5-5 to TRBJ2-5, with D perhaps TRBD1 (5 bases). V gave up 4 bases and J gave up 0 bases, with 13 bases separating them. The CDR3 is made up of 15 amino acids. The germline V gene has CDR1 SGHKS and CDR2 YYEKEE (reference sequence). CDR3 protein: CASSVLGANQETQYF. CDR3 bases: TGTGCCAGCAGCGTACTTGGGGCGAACCAAGAGACCCAGTACTTC.

V and J are TRBV27 and TRBJ1-5; D call uncertain. Between the trimmed V and J ends, which lost 6 bases and 7 bases, there was a span of 19 bases. The germline CDR1 and CDR2 sequences are MNHEY and SMNVEV (reference sequence). The CDR3 sequence is 15 residues long. Here the CDR3 reads CASRFPLDGLQPQHF. CDR3 sequence (DNA): TGTGCCAGCAGATTCCCCTTGGACGGATTGCAGCCCCAGCATTTT.

This chain uses TRBV19 with TRBJ2-7, with 8 bases fitting TRBD1. CDR1 and CDR2 (germline): LNHDA, SQIVND (reference sequence). J was trimmed by 6 bases and V by 4 bases; bases with no gene match: 5. The CDR3 has 13 amino acids. This chain's CDR3 is CASSTETGGEQYF. DNA of the CDR3: TGTGCCAGTAGTACGGAAACAGGGGGCGAGCAGTACTTC. Complete variable domain (other parts from reference TRBV19 and TRBJ2-7): DGGITQSPKYLFRKEGQNVTLSCEQNLNHDAMYWYRQDPGQGLRLIYYSQIVNDFQKGDIAEGYSVSREKKESFPLTVTSAQKNPTAFYLCASSTETGGEQYFGPGTRLTVT.

V usage is TRBV19 and J usage is TRBJ1-5; D not resolved. In germline, CDR1 is LNHDA, CDR2 SQIVND (reference sequence). There are 13 residues in the CDR3. V shed 7 bases and J shed 7 bases, with 14 bases lying between them. CDR3 in amino acids: CASTHILGQPQHF. CDR3 nucleotide sequence: TGTGCCAGTACCCACATTTTAGGGCAGCCCCAGCATTTT.

The chain has TRBV10-2 and TRBJ2-7; D might be TRBD2 (6 bases). CDR1 WSHSY and CDR2 SAAADI come from the germline V gene. The CDR3 loop spans 15 amino acids. V lost 0 bases, J lost 3 bases, and 12 bases lay in between. Here the CDR3 DNA reads TGCGCCAGCAGTGAGTCTGGTAGCGGAGACTACGAGCAGTACTTC. It encodes CASSESGSGDYEQYF.

The chain joins TRBV4-1 to TRBJ1-2; 8 bases are a match to TRBD1. Per germline, CDR1 MGHRA and CDR2 YSYEKL. The trim removed 3 bases at V and 3 bases at J, leaving 6 bases unmatched. The CDR3 runs to 15 residues. Here the CDR3 DNA reads TGCGCCAGCAGCCAGACAGGGGTTCAGTACTATGGCTACACCTTC. Residues: CASSQTGVQYYGYTF.

The chain recombines TRBV27 with TRBJ1-2; D remains unclear. The CDR3 is made up of 15 amino acids. Trimming took 0 bases from V and 4 from J, leaving 12 bases between them. Germline CDR1 reads MNHEY; CDR2 reads SMNVEV (reference sequence). In DNA, the CDR3 is TGTGCCAGCAGTTTATCGACGGGTGTGGGCTATGGCTACACCTTC. This gives the protein CASSLSTGVGYGYTF.

The rearrangement uses TRBV5-1 and TRBJ1-4; the D is unclear. The CDR3 spans 14 residues. V was cut by 2 bases and J by 4 bases, with 9 bases left in between. From germline, CDR1 is SGHRS and CDR2 YFSETQ. The DNA of the CDR3 is TGCGCCAGCAGCTTTGTCGGGCTTAATGAAAAACTGTTTTTT. This sequence encodes CASSFVGLNEKLFF.

DNA of the CDR3: TGTGCCAGCTCACTTAGGGCAGGATGGGTCTATGGCTACACCTTC. Translation gives CASSLRAGWVYGYTF. This chain connects TRBV18 to TRBJ1-2; the D is unclear. V lost 4 bases and J 4 bases, leaving 16 bases between the germline ends. This CDR3 is built from 15 residues. The germline CDR1 and CDR2 sequences are KGHSH and LQKENI.

The V call is TRBV5-1, the J call TRBJ2-1, with a weak D call TRBD2 (5 bases). The ends were cut back, 4 bases at V and 6 bases at J, with 20 bases in the middle. Germline V gene lookup returns CDR1 SGHRS and CDR2 YFSETQ. The CDR3 extends over 16 amino acids. The CDR3 loop is CASSVLAAAVVNEQFF. The CDR3 nucleotides are TGCGCCAGCAGCGTCCTAGCCGCCGCGGTTGTCAATGAGCAGTTCTTC. Supplemented by reference TRBV5-1 and TRBJ2-1, the full variable domain reads KAGVTQTPRYLIKTRGQQVTLSCSPISGHRSVSWYQQTPGQGLQFLFEYFSETQRNKGNFPGRFSGRQFSNSRSEMNVSTLELGDSALYLCASSVLAAAVVNEQFFGPGTRLTVL.

The chain is built from TRBV7-9 and TRBJ1-4; D not resolved. The CDR3 loop spans 13 amino acids. Germline-derived CDR1 and CDR2 are SEHNR and FQNEAQ (reference sequence). Trimming took 4 bases from V and 0 from J, leaving 3 bases between them. The CDR3: CASSYATNEKLFF. The CDR3 DNA sequence: TGTGCCAGCAGCTATGCAACTAATGAAAAACTGTTTTTT.

The V and J genes are TRBV10-3 and TRBJ1-1, with D possibly TRBD1 on 5 matching bases. The CDR3 spans 14 residues. The V end was cut by 4 bases, the J end by 3 bases, with 12 bases between. CDR1 is ENHRY, CDR2 SYGVKD, per germline. The CDR3 DNA reads as TGTGCCATCAGTGGGACCAGGGCGCACACTGAAGCTTTCTTT. Translated, it gives CAISGTRAHTEAFF.

CDR3: CASRDRQVGNEQFF. The CDR3, as DNA: TGTGCCAGCAGAGACCGACAGGTTGGGAATGAGCAGTTCTTC. This chain links TRBV2 with TRBJ2-1; a possible D gene is TRBD1 (6 bases). This CDR3 has 14 residues. In germline, CDR1 is SNHLY, CDR2 FYNNEI. V shed 6 bases and J shed 7 bases, with 16 bases lying between them. The whole variable domain, filled in from reference TRBV2 and TRBJ2-1, reads EPEVTQTPSHQVTQMGQEVILRCVPISNHLYFYWYRQILGQKVEFLVSFYNNEISEKSEIFDDQFSVERPDGSNFTLKIRSTKLEDSAMYFCASRDRQVGNEQFFGPGTRLTVL.

The sample holds a few counts of this clone. The same CDR3 also results from other DNA sequences found in this sample. The chain combines TRBV9 with TRBJ2-3; D not certain. The CDR3 is 14 amino acids. Germline V gene data show CDR1 as SGDLS and CDR2 as YYNGEE. Trimming took off 0 bases at V and 1 base at J, with 6 bases between the two ends. In nucleotides, the CDR3 is TGTGCCAGCAGCGTAGTTGGGGGCACAGATACGCAGTATTTT. This codes for CASSVVGGTDTQYF.

The chain couples TRBV11-2 to TRBJ1-5; weak D call: TRBD1 (5 bases). The CDR3 totals 12 residues. Germline V gene data show CDR1 as SGHAT and CDR2 as FQNNGV. Trimming shortened V by 5 bases and J by 6 bases, and 8 bases separated the two germline ends. The CDR3 is CASSGGGQPQHF. In DNA, the CDR3 is TGTGCCAGCAGCGGTGGGGGTCAGCCCCAGCATTTT.

Note on this clone: The same CDR3 arises from other DNA sequences in this sample as well. The chain is built from TRBV6-1 and TRBJ1-1, with D tentatively TRBD1 (5 bases). The CDR3 spans 14 residues. V was pared by 6 bases and J by 1 base, with 12 bases between. Germline V gene data show CDR1 as MNHNS and CDR2 as SASEGT. The CDR3 protein is CASSPGRGNTEAFF. CDR3 in DNA: TGTGCCAGCAGCCCGGGACGGGGGAACACTGAAGCTTTCTTT.

In this sample, this clone turned up once. The chain carries TRBV5-4 and TRBJ2-5; D gene ambiguous. The CDR3 is made up of 14 amino acids. The ends were cut back, 1 base at V and 0 bases at J, with 7 bases in the middle. Per germline, CDR1 SGHNT and CDR2 YYREEE (reference sequence). The CDR3 sequence: CASSLSKDQETQYF. The CDR3, as DNA: TGTGCCAGCAGCTTGTCAAAGGACCAAGAGACCCAGTACTTC.